This T cell receptor (beta chain) was sequenced for a study of blood T cells in healthy people across ages. About the study: Per two T cells, template switching captured roughly one barcoded beta molecule. Notes on the study in general: Unknown CMV status may confound age-related changes in expanded clones.

For the second PCR, which ran for roughly 6 to 11 cycles, a sample-barcoded 5' primer and a J-beta primer mix were used. TCRdb analysed the 5' RACE reads with MiXCR anew, one entry per CDR3 protein. The sample gives around 990,000 distinct CDR3 sequences, roughly a quarter of which show up once; approximately 0.7% is in the top ten. A remark on this clonotype: Its antigen is undetermined.

The CDR3 is 19 amino acids. In germline, CDR1 is MDHEN, CDR2 SYDVKM. Trimming at V came to 1 base and at J to 2 bases, leaving 6 bases not matched to a gene. The authors isolated at least 7 million PBMCs per sample. Another study also made use of these data, one on T cells of mothers and their children. That work contributes: Over five children and their three healthy Caucasian mothers were the donors.

The sample was blood. The receptor comes from a girl between 2 and 10 years old in good health. The J gene is TRBJ2-1, the V gene TRBV28; the match to TRBD2 covers 15 bases. The CDR3, as DNA: TGTGCCAGCAGTTTATTCGGACTAGCGGGAGGGGGTACCTACAATGAGCAGTTCTTC. Amino acid sequence: CASSLFGLAGGGTYNEQFF.